One and the same sample provided the 21 T cell receptor beta chains below, sequenced in a study of blood T cell repertoires in COVID-19. The method was immunoSEQ multiplex PCR; TCRdb's version includes in-frame clones alone and lacks a portion of them. The sample yields 200,000 to 250,000 clones, approximately 81% seen once. The sequenced sample was peripheral blood. The receptors were sampled from a woman aged 80 or older with acute or convalescent COVID-19.

This rearrangement joins TRBV6-5 to TRBJ2-7; tentative D call: TRBD1 (5 bases). V was cut by 3 bases and J by 5 bases, with 11 bases left in between. The CDR3 is 13 residues long. The germline CDR1 and CDR2 sequences are MNHEY and SVGAGI. The CDR3 DNA reads TGTGCCAGCAGTTATAGGGGAATCCACGAGCAGTACTTC. It encodes CASSYRGIHEQYF.

The chain carries TRBV11-2 and TRBJ2-1, with 13 bases identical to TRBD2. V lost 4 bases, J lost 3 bases, and 0 bases stayed unmatched. This CDR3 spans 15 amino acids. Germline lookup yields CDR1 SGHAT and CDR2 FQNNGV. The DNA for the CDR3 is TGTGCCAGCAGCTGGACTAGCGGGGGCTACAATGAGCAGTTCTTC. Translating gives CASSWTSGGYNEQFF.

The rearrangement uses TRBV5-4 and TRBJ2-3, with 12 bases that match TRBD2. Germline V gene sequence: CDR1 SGHNT, CDR2 YYREEE (reference sequence). With V trimmed by 1 base and J by 4 bases, 7 bases remained unmatched. CDR3 length: 17 residues. The CDR3 protein is CASSLRLAGGQADTQYF. In nucleotides, the CDR3 is TGTGCCAGCAGCTTGAGGCTAGCGGGGGGGCAGGCAGATACGCAGTATTTT.

The chain combines TRBV6-5 with TRBJ1-1; 7 nucleotides agree with TRBD1. CDR3 length: 14 amino acids. Germline loops: CDR1 MNHEY, CDR2 SVGAGI. With 8 bases clipped from V and 3 bases from J, the junction kept 9 bases outside the gene matches. The CDR3 DNA follows: TGTGCCAGCTACACAGGGGATGTAGACACTGAAGCTTTCTTT. As protein: CASYTGDVDTEAFF.

For this clone: The same CDR3 also results from other DNA sequences found in this sample. The chain employs TRBV5-1 and TRBJ1-1; weak D call: TRBD1 (6 bases). V shed 2 bases and J shed 0 bases, with 8 bases lying between them. This CDR3 region has 14 residues. CDR1 is SGHRS, CDR2 YFSETQ, per germline. CDR3 nucleotides: TGCGCCAGCAGCTTCGGGGGGCTGAACACTGAAGCTTTCTTT. It encodes CASSFGGLNTEAFF.

The rearrangement joins TRBV11-3 to TRBJ2-7, with 9 nucleotides matching TRBD1. Germline CDR1 and CDR2: SGHNT and YENEEA. The CDR3 is 16 amino acids. With V trimmed by 5 bases and J by 0 bases, 8 bases remained unmatched. CDR3 amino acids: CASSPGQGTSSYEQYF. The CDR3 region has the DNA TGTGCCAGCAGCCCGGGACAGGGAACAAGCTCCTACGAGCAGTACTTC.

The chain recombines TRBV10-3 with TRBJ1-1, with a weak D call TRBD1 (6 bases). The V end was cut by 5 bases, the J end by 0 bases, with 10 bases between. The CDR3 extends over 14 amino acids. The germline CDR1 and CDR2 sequences are ENHRY and SYGVKD. CDR3 region: CAISTGTLNTEAFF. For the CDR3, the DNA is TGTGCCATCAGTACCGGGACACTGAACACTGAAGCTTTCTTT.

This chain links TRBV19 with TRBJ1-5, with D possibly TRBD1 on 6 matching bases. V shed 5 bases and J shed 6 bases, with 14 bases lying between them. Looked up from germline, CDR1 is LNHDA and CDR2 is SQIVND (reference sequence). The CDR3 extends over 14 amino acids. Here the CDR3 DNA reads TGTGCCAGTAGTTCAAGACAGGCCCGTCAGCCCCAGCATTTT. Translated, it gives CASSSRQARQPQHF.

V usage is TRBV25-1 and J usage is TRBJ1-2, with 9 bases matching TRBD1. Losses at the gene ends were 6 bases for V and 7 bases for J; bases not matched to a gene: 6. The CDR3 runs to 13 residues. Germline CDR1 is MGHDK and CDR2 is SYGVNS. The CDR3 bases are TGTGCCAGCAGGTTTGGACAGGGGCCTGGCTACACCTTC. This encodes CASRFGQGPGYTF.

The chain employs TRBV5-4 and TRBJ2-3, with TRBD2 matching 7 bases. Germline V gene lookup returns CDR1 SGHNT and CDR2 YYREEE (reference sequence). After removal of 6 bases from V and 1 base from J, the junction contained 11 bases not matched to a gene. This CDR3 is built from 16 residues. The CDR3 is CASTLGGRGGTDTQYF. CDR3 DNA sequence: TGTGCCAGCACTCTTGGGGGACGGGGGGGCACAGATACGCAGTATTTT.

This clone was recorded only once. The V call is TRBV11-2, the J call TRBJ1-1; TRBD1 might be the D (5 bases). Germline V gene lookup returns CDR1 SGHAT and CDR2 FQNNGV. CDR3 length: 15 amino acids. V gave up 0 bases and J gave up 1 base, with 9 bases separating them. CDR3 nucleotide sequence: TGTGCCAGCAGCTTAGAGGGACTCCCGAACACTGAAGCTTTCTTT. It is translated as CASSLEGLPNTEAFF.

Here the CDR3 reads CASSLAFFPGQERMNTEAFF. In nucleotides, the CDR3 is TGTGCCAGCAGCTTAGCTTTCTTCCCGGGACAGGAAAGAATGAACACTGAAGCTTTCTTT. V is TRBV13 and J is TRBJ1-1; 8 bases map to TRBD1. This CDR3 has 20 residues. V dropped 1 base and J dropped 0; count of bases not matched to a gene: 16. CDR1 is PRHDT and CDR2 is FYEKMQ in the germline V gene (reference sequence). The full variable domain, its missing parts supplied by reference TRBV13 and TRBJ1-1, is AAGVIQSPRHLIKEKRETATLKCYPIPRHDTVYWYQQGPGQDPQFLISFYEKMQSDKGSIPDRFSAQQFSDYHSELNMSSLELGDSALYFCASSLAFFPGQERMNTEAFFGQGTRLTVV.

This clone was seen just once. This chain connects TRBV5-6 to TRBJ1-2; the D is unclear. The V gene's germline CDR1 is SGHDT and CDR2 YYEEEE. V lost 0 bases and J 11 bases, leaving 17 bases between the germline ends. The CDR3 has 14 amino acids. The CDR3 region has the DNA TGTGCCAGCAGCTTGGGCGGAGGCGCAACGTCGTACACCTTC. Its protein is CASSLGGGATSYTF.

The chain carries TRBV19 and TRBJ2-7; 10 nucleotides agree with TRBD1. Germline V gene sequence: CDR1 LNHDA, CDR2 SQIVND (reference sequence). Unmatched junction bases numbered 19, after V lost 5 bases and J lost 6 bases. The CDR3 is made up of 18 amino acids. CDR3 loop: CASSLTLFRDRGLGEQYF. In DNA form, the CDR3 reads TGTGCCAGTAGTCTTACCTTGTTTCGGGACAGGGGCCTTGGCGAGCAGTACTTC.

V is TRBV20-1 and J is TRBJ1-2; possible D gene TRBD1, 6 bases. CDR1 is DFQATT and CDR2 is SNEGSKA in the germline V gene (reference sequence). This CDR3 comprises 12 residues. The V end lost 3 bases, the J end lost 2 bases, and 7 bases lay between the germline ends. The CDR3 DNA reads TGCAGTGCTAGTGGACAGAACTATGGCTACACCTTC. Its translation: CSASGQNYGYTF.

The chain links TRBV7-8 to TRBJ1-6; D perhaps matches TRBD1 (5 bases). Germline CDR1 and CDR2: SGHVS and FQNEAQ. V lost 5 bases to trimming and J lost 6 bases, with 17 bases between them. The CDR3 contains 16 residues. This CDR3 is CASSHRRRNLNSPLHF. DNA for the CDR3: TGTGCCAGCAGCCACAGGCGGCGGAATCTTAATTCACCCCTCCACTTT.

This sequence joins TRBV10-3 and TRBJ2-1; 12 bases line up with TRBD1. V was pared by 8 bases and J by 0 bases, with 17 bases of the junction left unmatched. The CDR3 loop spans 20 amino acids. Germline CDR1 reads ENHRY; CDR2 reads SYGVKD. The CDR3, as DNA: TGTGCCATCGCCCCCTCCGGGACAGGGGGCCGAGAGAGCTCCTACAATGAGCAGTTCTTC. Its protein is CAIAPSGTGGRESSYNEQFF.

This clone was detected a few times. V is TRBV5-4 and J is TRBJ2-3; 7 positions match TRBD1. After removal of 0 bases from V and 5 bases from J, the junction contained 9 bases not matched to a gene. The CDR3 is made up of 16 amino acids. CDR1 SGHNT and CDR2 YYREEE come from the germline V gene (reference sequence). The CDR3 nucleotides read TGTGCCAGCAGCTTGGCCGGTAAGGGGGCGCGAGATACGCAGTATTTT. The encoded protein is CASSLAGKGARDTQYF.

V usage is TRBV27 and J usage is TRBJ1-5; 8 positions agree with TRBD1. Germline V gene sequence: CDR1 MNHEY, CDR2 SMNVEV (reference sequence). Unmatched junction bases numbered 5, after V lost 0 bases and J lost 7 bases. The length of the CDR3 is 15 residues. CDR3 in amino acids: CASSLSGQGRQPQHF. The CDR3, as DNA: TGTGCCAGCAGTTTATCTGGACAGGGAAGGCAGCCCCAGCATTTT.

This clone was found a few times. The rearrangement links TRBV30 to TRBJ1-6; tentatively, D is TRBD1 (5 bases). This CDR3 has 15 residues. In germline, CDR1 is GTSNPN, CDR2 SVGIG (reference sequence). Between the trimmed V and J ends, which lost 0 bases and 7 bases, there was a span of 13 bases. The CDR3 nucleotides are TGTGCCTGGAGTGTATCGGGGGTGGGAAATTCACCCCTCCACTTT. Translating it yields CAWSVSGVGNSPLHF.

The chain has TRBV27 and TRBJ2-5, with a possible D match to TRBD1 (5 bases). The CDR3 contains 15 residues. V lost 4 bases to trimming and J lost 2 bases, with 14 bases between them. Germline CDR1 MNHEY, CDR2 SMNVEV (reference sequence). Here the CDR3 DNA reads TGTGCCAGCAGTTCACGGACATCCAGGCAAGAGACCCAGTACTTC. Protein sequence: CASSSRTSRQETQYF.